Listed below are T cell receptor beta chains from one sample, sequenced in a study of blood T cell repertoires in COVID-19. The table came from immunoSEQ multiplex PCR; TCRdb's copy has only in-frame clones and leaves some out. The table has 230,000 or so clones, around 81% seen once. The sequenced sample was peripheral blood. The receptors stem from a man aged 50 to 60 with active or convalescent COVID-19. The CDR3 runs from the conserved cysteine through the conserved F or W. A D gene is named only where the DNA matches it firmly. Clone size is given for some rows only: seen once, a few or many times, or a class if the clone is expanded.

size: NA
J: TRBJ1-4
D: NA
length: 14
V: TRBV2
CDR3: CASSSLRQGEKLFF
DNA: TGTGCCAGCAGCTCCCTTCGCCAGGGCGAAAAACTGTTTTTT

size: NA
J: TRBJ1-4
D: TRBD1
length: 18
V: TRBV28
CDR3: CASSPPGQGIATNEKLFF
DNA: TGTGCCAGCAGTCCACCGGGACAGGGTATTGCAACTAATGAAAAACTGTTTTTT

size: NA
J: TRBJ2-5
D: NA
length: 14
V: TRBV18
CDR3: CASSPSGLAETQYF
DNA: TGTGCCAGCTCACCATCAGGACTGGCCGAGACCCAGTACTTC

size: NA
J: TRBJ1-2
D: NA
length: 13
V: TRBV14
CDR3: CASSHLQFYGYTF
DNA: TGTGCCAGCAGCCACTTGCAGTTCTATGGCTACACCTTC

size: once
J: TRBJ1-2
D: NA
length: 13
V: TRBV10-3
CDR3: CAISEQGIYGYTF
DNA: TGTGCCATCAGTGAACAGGGTATCTATGGCTACACCTTC

size: NA
J: TRBJ2-5
D: NA
length: 14
V: TRBV7-9
CDR3: CASSLESVRETQYF
DNA: TGTGCCAGCAGCTTAGAGTCAGTGCGGGAGACCCAGTACTTC

size: NA
J: TRBJ2-1
D: NA
length: 16
V: TRBV5-1
CDR3: CASSLVPDSYYNEQFF
DNA: TGCGCCAGCAGCTTGGTACCGGACAGTTACTACAATGAGCAGTTCTTC

size: NA
J: TRBJ1-1
D: NA
length: 14
V: TRBV7-3
CDR3: CASSLNSGNTEAFF
DNA: TGTGCCAGCAGCTTAAACAGCGGGAACACTGAAGCTTTCTTT

size: NA
J: TRBJ1-4
D: TRBD1
length: 17
V: TRBV5-1
CDR3: CASSPRGDRGEKEKLFF
DNA: TGCGCCAGCAGCCCCCGTGGGGACAGGGGAGAAAAGGAAAAACTGTTTTTT

size: NA
J: TRBJ1-3
D: NA
length: 14
V: TRBV25-1
CDR3: CASSVGLAQSTIYF
DNA: TGTGCCAGCAGTGTGGGACTGGCCCAAAGCACCATATATTTT

size: NA
J: TRBJ2-2
D: NA
length: 14
V: TRBV6-6
CDR3: CASGTEHNTGELFF
DNA: TGTGCCAGCGGAACAGAACATAACACCGGGGAGCTGTTTTTT

size: NA
J: TRBJ1-1
D: NA
length: 16
V: TRBV19
CDR3: CASSIPSSTGNTEAFF
DNA: TGTGCCAGTAGTATCCCCTCCTCCACAGGGAACACTGAAGCTTTCTTT

size: NA
J: TRBJ1-1
D: TRBD1
length: 16
V: TRBV29-1
CDR3: CSVEDLRDSWGTEAFF
DNA: TGCAGCGTTGAGGACCTTAGGGACAGCTGGGGGACTGAAGCTTTCTTT

size: NA
J: TRBJ1-1
D: NA
length: 16
V: TRBV5-1
CDR3: CASRGSVIQGHTEAFF
DNA: TGCGCCAGCAGAGGCTCAGTAATACAGGGCCACACTGAAGCTTTCTTT

size: many
J: TRBJ1-1
D: NA
length: 12
V: TRBV2
CDR3: CASSEVTSEAFF
DNA: TGTGCCAGCAGTGAAGTAACTTCTGAAGCTTTCTTT

size: once
J: TRBJ1-2
D: NA
length: 10
V: TRBV30
CDR3: CAGHYYGYTF
DNA: TGTGCCGGACACTACTATGGCTACACCTTC

size: NA
J: TRBJ2-7
D: TRBD1
length: 14
V: TRBV5-8
CDR3: CASSFRDRPYEQYF
DNA: TGTGCCAGCAGCTTCAGGGACAGACCCTACGAGCAGTACTTC